Only a few counts were recorded for the clone carrying this T cell receptor (beta chain). This sample is drawn from a study of CD8 T cells in ankylosing spondylitis. The CDR3 totals 13 residues. Looked up from germline, CDR1 is MRHNA and CDR2 is SNTAGT. V lost 8 bases, J lost 2 bases, and 11 bases lay in between. In TCRdb, the 5' RACE reads were re-called with MiXCR into one record per CDR3 protein. This sample yields about 250,000 distinct CDR3 sequences, of which 30% to 35% are seen a single time; about 4.2% belongs to the top ten. The chain recombines TRBV6-4 with TRBJ2-3, with a tentative D call TRBD2 (5 bases). The sequenced sample consisted of blood, either unsorted or a sorted T cell fraction (not recorded which). This receptor was obtained from a male donor with ankylosing spondylitis or in good health (not recorded which). CDR3: CASREFHTDTQYF. CDR3 DNA: TGTGCCAGCCGGGAATTCCACACAGATACGCAGTATTTT.